The next 22 T cell receptor beta chains were all read from a single sample in a study of CD8 T cells in Susac syndrome. After extraction with the RNeasy kit, roughly 0.45 to 1 ug of the RNA was reverse transcribed using random hexamers. TCRdb reprocessed the immunoSEQ multiplex PCR reads with MiXCR, giving one entry per CDR3 protein. Of 120,000 to 150,000 distinct CDR3 sequences listed, 85% to 95% were seen once; the top ten hold roughly 0.27%. The sequenced sample was CD8+ T cells from PBMCs. These receptors were collected from a human donor in good health.

The chain has TRBV28 and TRBJ2-3; TRBD2 might be the D (5 bases). CDR3 length equals 13 residues. The germline gives CDR1 MDHEN, CDR2 SYDVKM. V shed 2 bases and J shed 6 bases, with 9 bases lying between them. The CDR3 DNA follows: TGTGCCAGCAGTTTAACGGGGTTGGATACGCAGTATTTT. Protein: CASSLTGLDTQYF.

The chain couples TRBV3-1 to TRBJ2-1; D is undetermined. V lost 0 bases and J 8 bases, leaving 5 bases between the germline ends. The CDR3 is made up of 12 amino acids. Germline values: CDR1 LGHDT, CDR2 YNNKEL (reference sequence). The CDR3 region is CASSQDSYEQFF. The CDR3 nucleotides are TGTGCCAGCAGCCAAGATAGCTATGAGCAGTTCTTC.

The V gene is TRBV6-2 or TRBV6-3, the J gene TRBJ2-7; 10 positions agree with TRBD2. The CDR3 runs 13 residues. CDR1 is MNHEY and CDR2 is SVGEGT in the germline V gene. Unmatched junction bases numbered 5, after V lost 10 bases and J lost 2 bases. Here the CDR3 DNA reads TGTGCCACCAGGACTAGCGGTCCCTACGAGCAGTACTTC. Translated, it gives CATRTSGPYEQYF.

The chain employs TRBV20-1 and TRBJ2-7; 7 positions match TRBD1. The CDR3 runs to 14 residues. Trimming removed 3 bases from V and 1 base from J; junction bases left unmatched: 6. Per germline, CDR1 DFQATT and CDR2 SNEGSKA (reference sequence). CDR3 sequence reads: CSASVGQRSYEQYF. The CDR3 DNA sequence: TGCAGTGCTAGCGTGGGACAGAGGTCCTACGAGCAGTACTTC.

The chain carries TRBV7-9 and TRBJ2-4; 12 bases match TRBD1. The V segment lost 9 bases and the J segment 5 bases; nucleotides outside the gene matches: 8. The CDR3 totals 15 residues. Germline V gives CDR1 SEHNR, CDR2 FQNEAQ (reference sequence). DNA of the CDR3: TGTGCCAGTCTAGGGGACAGGGGGCCGGAAAACATTCAGTACTTC. This gives the protein CASLGDRGPENIQYF.

V and J are TRBV3-1 and TRBJ2-1, with unresolved D. Trimming stripped 4 bases from V and 4 bases from J, with 20 bases between. CDR1 and CDR2 (germline): LGHDT, YNNKEL (reference sequence). This CDR3 has 17 amino acids. The CDR3 DNA reads as TGTGCCAGCAGCCGGTCACTGGCGGCCCTCGGATACAATGAGCAGTTCTTC. This gives the protein CASSRSLAALGYNEQFF.

This chain uses TRBV4-3 with TRBJ2-7; possible D gene TRBD2, 5 bases. The germline V gene has CDR1 LGHNA and CDR2 YSLEER. The ends were cut back, 0 bases at V and 0 bases at J, with 15 bases in the middle. This CDR3 is built from 17 residues. The CDR3 region is CASSQDGIRGSSYEQYF. CDR3 in DNA: TGCGCCAGCAGCCAAGACGGGATTCGCGGATCCTCCTACGAGCAGTACTTC.

This rearrangement joins TRBV29-1 to TRBJ2-7; 14 bases align to TRBD2. The CDR3 covers 19 residues. Germline V gives CDR1 SQVTM, CDR2 ANQGSEA. The junction had 12 bases not matched to a gene; V was cut back by 2 bases and J by 0 bases. The CDR3 bases are TGCAGCGTTGAAACACACGGGACTAGCGGGAGTCTTAACTCCTACGAGCAGTACTTC. Translation: CSVETHGTSGSLNSYEQYF.

A single count supports this clonotype. CDR3 nucleotide sequence: TGCAGTGCTAGGCGACCGGCGGGAGGCACCTACAATGAGCAGTTCTTC. This encodes CSARRPAGGTYNEQFF. The chain combines TRBV20-1 with TRBJ2-1; 8 positions agree with TRBD2. The germline CDR1 and CDR2 sequences are DFQATT and SNEGSKA (reference sequence). Unmatched junction bases numbered 9, after V lost 3 bases and J lost 2 bases. CDR3 length: 16 amino acids.

The CDR3, as DNA: TGTGCCAGCAGCTTATTCGCAGGGACTAGCGGAGCCTACAATGAGCAGTTCTTC. Translation gives CASSLFAGTSGAYNEQFF. V usage is TRBV7-8 and J usage is TRBJ2-1; 11 nucleotides match TRBD2. J gave up 2 bases and V 2 bases, and 8 bases lay outside the gene matches. Per the germline V gene, CDR1 is SGHVS and CDR2 is FQNEAQ. The CDR3 is 18 residues long.

The genes are TRBV27 and TRBJ2-5; 12 nucleotides agree with TRBD2. J was trimmed by 4 bases and V by 7 bases; bases with no gene match: 7. CDR1 and CDR2 from the germline V gene are MNHEY and SMNVEV (reference sequence). The CDR3 is 15 amino acids. The CDR3 loop is CASTTSGSPGETQYF. The CDR3 DNA is TGTGCCAGCACGACTAGCGGGAGTCCCGGAGAGACCCAGTACTTC.

V is TRBV29-1 and J is TRBJ2-5, with D possibly TRBD2 on 5 matching bases. The CDR3 consists of 12 residues. V gave up 6 bases and J gave up 5 bases, with 13 bases separating them. The germline CDR1 and CDR2 sequences are SQVTM and ANQGSEA. The CDR3 DNA reads as TGCAGCGTACCGATGGGCGGGGAGACCCAGTACTTC. It translates to CSVPMGGETQYF.

This clonotype is judged medium-sized. This chain connects TRBV7-9 to TRBJ2-7; D not certain. The V end was cut by 1 base, the J end by 3 bases, with 4 bases between. Germline loops: CDR1 SEHNR, CDR2 FQNEAQ (reference sequence). This CDR3 is 12 amino acids long. The CDR3 nucleotides read TGTGCCAGCAGCTTAGGCAGCTACGAGCAGTACTTC. Translated, it gives CASSLGSYEQYF.

V and J are TRBV25-1 and TRBJ2-5; D may be TRBD2 (5 bases). Germline V gives CDR1 MGHDK, CDR2 SYGVNS. The CDR3 covers 19 residues. Trimming removed 4 bases from V and 2 bases from J, with 26 bases in between. CDR3 DNA sequence: TGTGCCAGCAGTGCATACGGAGGAATCTCCATTAGGAGTCAAGAGACCCAGTACTTC. Amino acids: CASSAYGGISIRSQETQYF.

This chain joins TRBV28 and TRBJ2-5; no clear D. The V gene lost 6 bases and the J gene lost 6 bases, with 8 bases spanning the gap. Germline assignment: CDR1 MDHEN and CDR2 SYDVKM. The length of the CDR3 is 11 residues. CDR3 amino acids: CASSGGKTQYF. CDR3 sequence (DNA): TGTGCCAGCAGCGGTGGGAAGACCCAGTACTTC. Full variable domain (rest looked up from reference TRBV28 and TRBJ2-5): DVKVTQSSRYLVKRTGEKVFLECVQDMDHENMFWYRQDPGLGLRLIYFSYDVKMKEKGDIPEGYSVSREKKERFSLILESASTNQTSMYLCASSGGKTQYFGPGTRLLVL.

This clonotype was found once. V and J are TRBV3-1 and TRBJ2-7, with D unclear. This CDR3 contains 14 residues. Germline lookup yields CDR1 LGHDT and CDR2 YNNKEL (reference sequence). With 1 base removed from V and 0 bases from J, the gap between germline ends came to 7 bases. CDR3 protein: CASSQGTVSYEQYF. The CDR3 DNA reads as TGTGCCAGCAGCCAAGGGACGGTCTCCTACGAGCAGTACTTC.

This clonotype was seen a few times. The rearrangement uses TRBV28 and TRBJ2-2; D ambiguous. The germline gives CDR1 MDHEN, CDR2 SYDVKM. V lost 6 bases to trimming and J lost 5 bases, with 7 bases between them. The CDR3 covers 12 residues. CDR3 protein: CASSPRTGELFF. The CDR3 bases are TGTGCCAGCAGCCCTCGGACCGGGGAGCTGTTTTTT. The whole variable domain, filled in from reference TRBV28 and TRBJ2-2, reads DVKVTQSSRYLVKRTGEKVFLECVQDMDHENMFWYRQDPGLGLRLIYFSYDVKMKEKGDIPEGYSVSREKKERFSLILESASTNQTSMYLCASSPRTGELFFGEGSRLTVL.

In its sample, this clonotype was seen once. The rearrangement uses TRBV4-3 and TRBJ2-3; D is unclear. CDR3 length: 12 amino acids. The V end lost 1 base, the J end lost 11 bases, and 10 bases lay between the germline ends. Germline V gives CDR1 LGHNA, CDR2 YSLEER. The CDR3 DNA sequence: TGCGCCAGCAGCCAAGGCCTCACGGGGCAGTATTTT. Residues: CASSQGLTGQYF.

The chain links TRBV4-3 to TRBJ2-4; TRBD2 is a possible D gene (5 bases). The V and J ends lost 0 bases and 0 bases respectively, with 12 bases between them. The CDR3 has 17 amino acids. Germline V gives CDR1 LGHNA, CDR2 YSLEER. CDR3 loop: CASSQEEGHLAKNIQYF. The CDR3 DNA sequence: TGCGCCAGCAGCCAAGAAGAGGGTCACCTAGCCAAAAACATTCAGTACTTC.

The rearrangement joins TRBV27 to TRBJ2-7; 15 nucleotides agree with TRBD2. CDR3 length: 17 amino acids. Unmatched junction bases numbered 2, after V lost 0 bases and J lost 2 bases. Germline CDR1 and CDR2: MNHEY and SMNVEV (reference sequence). CDR3 protein: CASSLSGLAGGPYEQYF. CDR3 coding DNA: TGTGCCAGCAGTTTATCGGGACTAGCGGGAGGACCCTACGAGCAGTACTTC.

This sequence joins TRBV19 and TRBJ2-7; D gene unclear. CDR1 is LNHDA, CDR2 SQIVND, per germline (reference sequence). This CDR3 has 10 amino acids. Trimming removed 5 bases at V and 5 bases at J, with 4 bases between. Written as DNA, the CDR3 is TGTGCCAGTAGTGGGCACGAGCAGTACTTC. This gives the protein CASSGHEQYF.

This sequence joins TRBV27 and TRBJ2-7, with TRBD2 matching over 9 bases. With 6 bases clipped from V and 2 bases from J, the junction kept 8 bases outside the gene matches. In germline, CDR1 is MNHEY, CDR2 SMNVEV (reference sequence). There are 15 residues in the CDR3. For the CDR3, the DNA is TGTGCCAGCAGAATAGCGGGAGTTTCCCCCTACGAGCAGTACTTC. As protein: CASRIAGVSPYEQYF.